The 15 T cell receptor beta chains presented below share a single source sample, sequenced in a study of cytomegalovirus exposure and HLA in healthy donors. PCR primers comprised 60 Vbeta and 13 Jbeta primers. The assay was immunoSEQ multiplex PCR, and TCRdb's table has in-frame clones only and misses some. The data show around 120,000 clones, with 50% to 65% seen just once and around 9.7% held by the top ten. The specimen sequenced was PBMCs. The receptor set was obtained from a woman aged 35 to 49 in good health and CMV-seropositive.

The V gene is TRBV7-6, the J gene TRBJ1-1; D is unresolved. In germline, CDR1 is SGHVS, CDR2 FNYEAQ. The CDR3 is made up of 13 amino acids. Trimming took 1 base from V and 4 from J, leaving 7 bases between them. This CDR3 is CASSLELGTEAFF. In DNA form, the CDR3 reads TGTGCCAGCAGCTTAGAGCTTGGCACTGAAGCTTTCTTT.

This chain joins TRBV19 and TRBJ2-1; tentative D call: TRBD2 (7 bases). V dropped 5 bases and J dropped 2 bases, with 25 bases sitting between them. CDR1 and CDR2 (germline): LNHDA, SQIVND (reference sequence). This CDR3 has 19 residues. As DNA, the CDR3 is TGTGCCAGTAGTCTAGCCGGAGGGGGGGCCCCAAATCCCTACAATGAGCAGTTCTTC. Its translation: CASSLAGGGAPNPYNEQFF.

This sequence joins TRBV27 and TRBJ2-7; 8 bases are shared with TRBD1. This CDR3 has 16 amino acids. With V trimmed by 5 bases and J by 3 bases, 12 bases remained unmatched. Per the germline V gene, CDR1 is MNHEY and CDR2 is SMNVEV (reference sequence). CDR3 sequence reads: CASSLRQGQEGYEQYF. The CDR3 nucleotides are TGTGCCAGCAGTCTCCGTCAGGGACAGGAAGGCTACGAGCAGTACTTC.

The chain is built from TRBV15 and TRBJ2-1; TRBD2 is a possible D gene (5 bases). The CDR3 is 15 residues long. Germline CDR1 is LNHNV and CDR2 is YYDKDF (reference sequence). V was pared by 0 bases and J by 8 bases, with 14 bases between. In DNA form, the CDR3 reads TGTGCCACCAGCAGAGATCTTCAGAGCGGCCATGAGCAGTTCTTC. Its protein is CATSRDLQSGHEQFF.

The chain has TRBV7-9 and TRBJ1-3; TRBD1 matches at 10 bases. J gave up 2 bases and V 5 bases, and 3 bases lay outside the gene matches. The CDR3 contains 15 residues. CDR1 and CDR2 (germline): SEHNR, FQNEAQ (reference sequence). The CDR3 loop reads CASSRGTGAGNTIYF. The CDR3 nucleotides read TGTGCCAGCAGCCGAGGGACAGGGGCTGGAAACACCATATATTTT.

On this clone: An end of the junction differs from the germline gene, which may be a read error. V gene TRBV29-1 combines with J gene TRBJ2-2; 8 bases are a match to TRBD1. Germline-derived CDR1 and CDR2 are SQVTM and ANQGSEA. The CDR3 is 17 amino acids. CDR3 residues: CSVKRTGFFPNTGELLF. The DNA for the CDR3 is TGCAGCGTTAAAAGGACAGGGTTCTTCCCGAACACCGGGGAGCTGCTTTTT.

J is TRBJ2-7 and V is TRBV6-5, with 7 nucleotides matching TRBD2. The CDR3 has 15 residues. In germline, CDR1 is MNHEY, CDR2 SVGAGI. The trim removed 4 bases at V and 5 bases at J, leaving 11 bases unmatched. The CDR3 protein is CASSFSLADLNEQYF. CDR3 nucleotide sequence: TGTGCCAGCAGTTTCTCCCTAGCGGACCTAAACGAGCAGTACTTC.

This clone was found a few times. The rearrangement links TRBV9 to TRBJ2-1; 7 positions agree with TRBD2. The CDR3 totals 19 residues. V shed 0 bases, J shed 0 bases, and the junction held 12 bases outside the gene matches. Germline V CDR1 and CDR2: SGDLS, YYNGEE. As DNA, the CDR3 is TGTGCCAGCAGCGTAGGGACGGGAGGCAATTACCCCTCCTACAATGAGCAGTTCTTC. As protein: CASSVGTGGNYPSYNEQFF.

The V gene is TRBV5-1, the J gene TRBJ1-2, with 12 bases matching TRBD1. V was pared by 3 bases and J by 7 bases, with 10 bases of the junction left unmatched. Germline V lookup: CDR1 SGHRS, CDR2 YFSETQ. This CDR3 has 16 residues. The CDR3 sequence: CASSSTGTGGLFGYTF. CDR3 in DNA: TGCGCCAGCAGCTCAACCGGGACAGGGGGCCTATTTGGCTACACCTTC.

The chain is built from TRBV9 and TRBJ2-5; D possibly corresponds to TRBD1 (5 bases). The CDR3 loop spans 16 amino acids. Trimming cost V 0 bases and J 7 bases, with 19 bases left between them. Germline V lookup: CDR1 SGDLS, CDR2 YYNGEE. As DNA, the CDR3 is TGTGCCAGCAGCGTAGACGACGGCAGGCCCCAGGGGACCCAGTACTTC. It specifies CASSVDDGRPQGTQYF.

As regards this clone: One end of the junction is discordant with germline, which a read error may explain. The V call is TRBV7-9, the J call TRBJ1-3; 7 positions match TRBD1. There are 13 residues in the CDR3. Germline CDR1 SEHNR, CDR2 FQNEAQ (reference sequence). The CDR3 bases are TGTGCCAGCACCTTAGACAGGGAAGGCACCATATATTTT. Translated: CASTLDREGTIYF.

This clone showed up just a few times. The chain is built from TRBV6-5 and TRBJ2-1, with 7 bases fitting TRBD1. The CDR3 is made up of 14 amino acids. Looked up from germline, CDR1 is MNHEY and CDR2 is SVGAGI. Trimming took 10 bases from V and 6 from J; bases not matched to a gene: 12. The CDR3 DNA reads TGTGCCACGAAACAGGGGATGATTCTCAATGAGCAGTTCTTC. Residues: CATKQGMILNEQFF.

This clone was observed once. V and J are TRBV19 and TRBJ2-7; 10 bases map to TRBD2. The CDR3 has 14 residues. With V trimmed by 4 bases and J by 5 bases, 5 bases remained unmatched. Germline assignment: CDR1 LNHDA and CDR2 SQIVND (reference sequence). DNA for the CDR3: TGTGCCAGTAGTACTAGCGGGAGTTATCACGAGCAGTACTTC. Translation: CASSTSGSYHEQYF.

There are a few counts of this clone. The rearrangement joins TRBV5-1 to TRBJ2-7, with 7 bases fitting TRBD1. Per germline, CDR1 SGHRS and CDR2 YFSETQ. V lost 2 bases, J lost 6 bases, and 8 bases stayed unmatched. CDR3 size: 14 residues. The CDR3 sequence is CASSLVQGSIEQYF. The CDR3 bases are TGCGCCAGCAGCTTAGTACAGGGGTCGATCGAGCAGTACTTC.

The rearrangement uses TRBV5-1 and TRBJ2-5, with D possibly TRBD2 on 5 matching bases. Germline CDR1 and CDR2: SGHRS and YFSETQ. This CDR3 contains 12 residues. The V and J ends lost 4 bases and 4 bases respectively, with 8 bases between them. The CDR3 sequence is CASSPEGETQYF. Here the CDR3 DNA reads TGCGCCAGCAGCCCCGAGGGAGAGACCCAGTACTTC. Complete variable domain (other parts from reference TRBV5-1 and TRBJ2-5): KAGVTQTPRYLIKTRGQQVTLSCSPISGHRSVSWYQQTPGQGLQFLFEYFSETQRNKGNFPGRFSGRQFSNSRSEMNVSTLELGDSALYLCASSPEGETQYFGPGTRLLVL.